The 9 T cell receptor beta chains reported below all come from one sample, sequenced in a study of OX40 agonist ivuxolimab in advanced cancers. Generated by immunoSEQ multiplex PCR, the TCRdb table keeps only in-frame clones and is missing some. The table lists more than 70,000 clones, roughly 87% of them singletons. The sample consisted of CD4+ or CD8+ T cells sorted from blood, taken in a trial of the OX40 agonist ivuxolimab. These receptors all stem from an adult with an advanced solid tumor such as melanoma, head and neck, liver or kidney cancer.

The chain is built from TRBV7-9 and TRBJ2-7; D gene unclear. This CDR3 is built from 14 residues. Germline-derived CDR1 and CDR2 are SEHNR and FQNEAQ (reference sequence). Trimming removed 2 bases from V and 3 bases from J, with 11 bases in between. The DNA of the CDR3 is TGTGCCAGCAGCTTAAGTTCTGTTAGCTACGAGCAGTACTTC. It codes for CASSLSSVSYEQYF.

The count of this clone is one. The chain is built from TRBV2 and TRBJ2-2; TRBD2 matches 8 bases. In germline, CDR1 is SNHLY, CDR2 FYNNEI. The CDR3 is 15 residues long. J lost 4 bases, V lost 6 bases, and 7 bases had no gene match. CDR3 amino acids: CASSASGGPTGELFF. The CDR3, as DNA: TGTGCCAGCAGCGCCTCGGGGGGGCCCACCGGGGAGCTGTTTTTT.

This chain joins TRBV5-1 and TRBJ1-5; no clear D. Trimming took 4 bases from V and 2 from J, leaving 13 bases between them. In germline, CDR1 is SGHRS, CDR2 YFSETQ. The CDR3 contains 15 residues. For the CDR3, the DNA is TGCGCCAGCAGCCTCGAGCCCAATGGCAATCAGCCCCAGCATTTT. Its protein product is CASSLEPNGNQPQHF.

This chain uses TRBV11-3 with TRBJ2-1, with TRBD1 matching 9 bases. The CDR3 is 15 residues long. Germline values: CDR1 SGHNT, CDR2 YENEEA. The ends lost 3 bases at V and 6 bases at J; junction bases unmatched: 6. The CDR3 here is CASSFGDRGSNEQFF. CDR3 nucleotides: TGTGCCAGCAGCTTTGGAGACAGGGGGTCCAATGAGCAGTTCTTC.

CDR3: CASSPRSGFNEKLFF. CDR3 DNA: TGTGCCAGCAGCCCAAGGTCAGGATTCAATGAAAAACTGTTTTTT. The J gene is TRBJ1-4, the V gene TRBV7-6; D is ambiguous. Trimming removed 5 bases from V and 5 bases from J, with 15 bases in between. Germline values: CDR1 SGHVS, CDR2 FNYEAQ. The CDR3 loop spans 15 amino acids.

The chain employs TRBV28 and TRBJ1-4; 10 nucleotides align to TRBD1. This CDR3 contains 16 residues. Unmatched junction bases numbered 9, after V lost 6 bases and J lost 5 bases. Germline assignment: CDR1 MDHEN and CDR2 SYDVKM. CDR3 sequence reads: CASSARTGGKNEKLFF. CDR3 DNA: TGTGCCAGCAGCGCCCGGACAGGGGGAAAGAATGAAAAACTGTTTTTT.

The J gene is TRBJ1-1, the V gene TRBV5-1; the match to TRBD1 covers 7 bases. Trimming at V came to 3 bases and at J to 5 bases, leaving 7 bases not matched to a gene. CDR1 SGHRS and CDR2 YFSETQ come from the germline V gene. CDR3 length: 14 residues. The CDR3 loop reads CASSSDRAQTEAFF. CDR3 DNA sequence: TGCGCCAGCAGCTCCGACAGGGCCCAGACTGAAGCTTTCTTT.

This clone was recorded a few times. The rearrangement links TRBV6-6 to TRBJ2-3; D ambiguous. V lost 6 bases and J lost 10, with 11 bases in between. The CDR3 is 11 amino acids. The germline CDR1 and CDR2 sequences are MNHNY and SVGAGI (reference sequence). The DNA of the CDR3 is TGTGCCAGCAGCCCCCTTTTAGCGCAGTATTTT. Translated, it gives CASSPLLAQYF.

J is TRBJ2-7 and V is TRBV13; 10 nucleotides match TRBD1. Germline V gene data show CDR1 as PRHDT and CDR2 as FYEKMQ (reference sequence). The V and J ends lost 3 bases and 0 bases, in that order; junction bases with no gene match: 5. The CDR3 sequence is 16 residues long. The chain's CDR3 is CASSLLRDRGSYEQYF. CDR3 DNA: TGTGCCAGCAGCTTGCTTCGGGACAGGGGCTCCTACGAGCAGTACTTC.